This TCR beta chain was identified during a study of quantifying T cell responses using KT2 cells. Overall study: Reverse transcription used primers in the TCR alpha and beta constant regions.

The CDR3 covers 14 residues. Looked up from germline, CDR1 is SGHAT and CDR2 is FQDESV (reference sequence). V shed 4 bases and J 2 bases; nucleotides not matched to a gene: 3. Many counts were recorded for this clonotype. An oligo carrying a UMI was ligated to the cDNA 3' end. First-round PCR used about 4 cycles and beta primers RC1.1 and RC1.2 covering TRBC1 and TRBC2. A single record per CDR3 protein comes from TCRdb applying MiXCR to the UMI-ligation and nested PCR reads. Of more than 55,000 distinct CDR3 sequences detected, about 12% appear once; the ten largest clones hold around a tenth. Unfractionated PBMC were spiked with known numbers of KT2 clone cells.

Source material: PBMCs spiked with cells of the T cell clone KT2. This sequence originates from a human donor. V gene TRBV11-1 combines with J gene TRBJ2-3; 7 bases agree with TRBD1. CDR3 coding DNA: TGTGCCAGCAGCTCTCAGGGGGACACAGATACGCAGTATTTT. Its translation: CASSSQGDTDTQYF.